This T cell receptor (beta chain) was identified during a study of blood T cells in healthy people across ages. Total RNA, at least 5 micrograms per sample, was extracted from PBMCs. Study observations and caveats: Age showed a roughly linear inverse relationship with TCR beta diversity per million T cells. A conclusive naive versus antigen-experienced comparison was prevented by the unsorted PBMCs.

This clonotype occurred a few times. What it binds is unknown. The CDR3 runs to 14 residues. Germline V gene lookup returns CDR1 SQVTM and CDR2 ANQGSEA. Trimming took 4 bases from V and 1 from J, leaving 8 bases between them. A second 7 to 11 cycle PCR used barcoded and J-beta primers. Each cDNA was tagged by a template-switch adaptor containing 12 random nucleotides. One entry per CDR3 protein, called by TCRdb with MiXCR from the 5' RACE reads. The sample lists about 800,000 distinct CDR3 sequences; nearly 60% were seen once. This chain links TRBV29-1 with TRBJ2-6; D not certain. The sequence was collected from a man aged 30-40 years in good health. Sequences were obtained from blood. CDR3 protein: CSVGVTSGANVLTF. The CDR3 DNA sequence: TGCAGCGTTGGGGTCACTTCTGGGGCCAACGTCCTGACTTTC.